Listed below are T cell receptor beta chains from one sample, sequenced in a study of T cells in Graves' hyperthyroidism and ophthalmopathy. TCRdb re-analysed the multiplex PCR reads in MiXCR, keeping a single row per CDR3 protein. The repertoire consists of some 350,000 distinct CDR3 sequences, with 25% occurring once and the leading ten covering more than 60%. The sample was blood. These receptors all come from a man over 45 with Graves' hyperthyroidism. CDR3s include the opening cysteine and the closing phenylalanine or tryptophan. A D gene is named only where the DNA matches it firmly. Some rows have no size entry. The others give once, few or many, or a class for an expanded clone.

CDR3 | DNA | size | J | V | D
CASSYWTEDSYEQYF | TGCGCCAGCAGCTACTGGACGGAAGACTCCTACGAGCAGTACTTC | few | TRBJ2-7 | TRBV5-1 | NA
CASSLGLAGVWYEQFF | TGTGCCAGCAGCTTAGGCCTAGCGGGAGTCTGGTATGAGCAGTTCTTC | NA | TRBJ2-1 | TRBV13 | TRBD2
CASSLGPRKDAETQYF | TGCGCCAGCAGCTTGGGGCCGCGGAAGGATGCGGAGACCCAGTACTTC | NA | TRBJ2-5 | TRBV5-1 | NA
CASSFERLAYEQYF | TGTGCCAGCAGTTTTGAAAGACTAGCATACGAGCAGTACTTC | few | TRBJ2-7 | TRBV27 | TRBD2
CSVVTTGGYEQYF | TGCAGCGTGGTTACCACTGGCGGTTACGAGCAGTACTTC | NA | TRBJ2-7 | TRBV29-1 | NA
CASSLDQSRAYEQYF | TGTGCCAGCAGCTTAGATCAGAGCAGAGCATACGAGCAGTACTTC | many | TRBJ2-7 | TRBV11-2 | NA
CATSDPGQGGNQPQHF | TGTGCCACCAGTGATCCTGGACAGGGTGGCAATCAGCCCCAGCATTTT | NA | TRBJ1-5 | TRBV24-1 | TRBD1
CASSPRGDAEAFF | TGTGCCAGCAGTCCCCGGGGGGACGCTGAAGCTTTCTTT | NA | TRBJ1-1 | TRBV12-3/TRBV12-4 | NA
CATSDLRGEKLFF | TGTGCCACCAGTGATCTTAGGGGCGAAAAACTGTTTTTT | NA | TRBJ1-4 | TRBV24-1 | NA
CASSHLTAGEAGGEQYF | TGCGCCAGCAGCCACCTCACAGCGGGAGAGGCTGGGGGGGAGCAGTACTTC | NA | TRBJ2-7 | TRBV4-1 | TRBD2
CASSSRTSGEETQYF | TGTGCCAGCAGCTCGAGGACTAGCGGAGAAGAGACCCAGTACTTC | NA | TRBJ2-5 | TRBV11-2 | TRBD2
CASGAVSGGLETQYF | TGTGCTAGTGGCGCCGTCTCGGGAGGATTAGAGACCCAGTACTTC | few | TRBJ2-5 | TRBV12-5 | TRBD2
CASSRGTSEDEQFF | TGTGCCAGCAGCCGAGGGACGTCTGAGGATGAGCAGTTCTTC | NA | TRBJ2-1 | TRBV6-1 | NA
CASSLEGNLAENTDTQYF | TGTGCCAGCAGTTTGGAGGGTAATCTAGCGGAAAACACAGATACGCAGTATTTT | NA | TRBJ2-3 | TRBV27 | TRBD2
CASSLFGTNNEQFF | TGTGCCAGCAGCTTATTTGGTACTAACAATGAGCAGTTCTTC | NA | TRBJ2-1 | TRBV11-1 | NA
CATSDHNRGAIPKDGYTF | TGTGCCACCAGTGATCACAACAGGGGCGCGATTCCCAAGGATGGCTACACCTTC | NA | TRBJ1-2 | TRBV24-1 | TRBD1
CASSRQGYTYEQYF | TGTGCCAGCAGCCGACAGGGATACACCTACGAGCAGTACTTC | NA | TRBJ2-7 | TRBV3-1 | TRBD1
CASSALGLASYNEQFF | TGTGCCAGCAGCGCCCTGGGACTAGCCTCCTACAATGAGCAGTTCTTC | NA | TRBJ2-1 | TRBV9 | TRBD2
CASSSVDSSQIPYEQYF | TGTGCCAGCAGCTCGGTGGACTCTAGTCAAATCCCCTACGAGCAGTACTTC | few | TRBJ2-7 | TRBV7-9 | NA
CSAFPGGRANEQFF | TGCAGTGCCTTTCCCGGGGGGAGGGCCAATGAGCAGTTCTTC | NA | TRBJ2-1 | TRBV20-1 | TRBD2
CSARDLQLAGGETQYF | TGCAGTGCTAGAGACCTCCAACTAGCGGGAGGCGAGACCCAGTACTTC | few | TRBJ2-5 | TRBV20-1 | TRBD2
CASSLGGQETKYF | TGTGCCAGCAGCTTGGGAGGCCAAGAGACCAAGTACTTC | NA | TRBJ2-5 | TRBV7-3 | NA
CASRTDHDQAKNIQYF | TGTGCCAGCAGAACGGACCACGACCAGGCCAAAAACATTCAGTACTTC | NA | TRBJ2-4 | TRBV6-1 | NA
CSARSPWNTEAFF | TGCAGTGCTAGATCTCCCTGGAACACTGAAGCTTTCTTT | few | TRBJ1-1 | TRBV20-1 | NA
CASSLEFFGYTF | TGTGCCAGCAGTTTAGAGTTCTTTGGCTACACCTTC | few | TRBJ1-2 | TRBV12-3/TRBV12-4 | NA
CASSLGPGITGELFF | TGTGCCAGCAGCTTAGGGCCGGGTATCACCGGGGAGCTGTTTTTT | NA | TRBJ2-2 | TRBV11-2 | NA
CASNSGTTAYNEQFF | TGTGCCAGCAATAGCGGAACAACGGCTTACAATGAGCAGTTCTTC | NA | TRBJ2-1 | TRBV3-1 | NA
CASSVTGDGTDTQYF | TGTGCCAGTAGTGTGACAGGGGACGGCACAGATACGCAGTATTTT | NA | TRBJ2-3 | TRBV19 | TRBD1
CASSPTNYQETQYF | TGTGCCAGCTCACCGACGAACTACCAAGAGACCCAGTACTTC | NA | TRBJ2-5 | TRBV18 | NA
CSAIGQNYYEQYF | TGCAGTGCTATTGGACAAAATTACTACGAGCAGTACTTC | NA | TRBJ2-7 | TRBV20-1 | NA
CAWRWTEQETQYF | TGTGCCTGGAGATGGACGGAGCAAGAGACCCAGTACTTC | few | TRBJ2-5 | TRBV30 | NA
CASSRLTVSYEQYF | TGTGCCAGCAGCCGGTTGACAGTCTCCTACGAGCAGTACTTC | NA | TRBJ2-7 | TRBV3-1 | NA
CASSLVLRAENTEAFF | TGCGCCAGCAGCTTGGTGCTAAGGGCGGAGAACACTGAAGCTTTCTTT | many | TRBJ1-1 | TRBV5-1 | NA
CASSRQLSTDTQYF | TGTGCCAGCAGTAGACAACTTAGCACAGATACGCAGTATTTT | many | TRBJ2-3 | TRBV2 | NA
CASSLWVGGNQPQHF | TGTGCCAGCAGTTTATGGGTAGGGGGCAATCAGCCCCAGCATTTT | many | TRBJ1-5 | TRBV28 | NA
CAIALREANYGYTF | TGTGCAATCGCCCTGCGGGAAGCTAACTATGGCTACACCTTC | NA | TRBJ1-2 | TRBV2 | NA
CASSSRGAEQFF | TGTGCCAGCAGTTCTCGAGGGGCTGAGCAGTTCTTC | NA | TRBJ2-1 | TRBV12-3/TRBV12-4 | NA
CASSFYITGTGGARSTGELFF | TGTGCCAGCAGTTTCTACATTACGGGGACAGGGGGCGCGAGGTCCACCGGGGAGCTGTTTTTT | NA | TRBJ2-2 | TRBV6-2/TRBV6-3 | TRBD1
CASSQALEQPYYGYTF | TGTGCCAGCAGCCAAGCCCTCGAACAGCCTTATTATGGCTACACCTTC | NA | TRBJ1-2 | TRBV3-1 | NA
CASSLGDNEQYF | TGTGCCAGCAGCTTAGGCGATAACGAGCAGTACTTC | NA | TRBJ2-7 | TRBV11-2 | NA
CASSLLNSMNTEAFF | TGTGCCAGCAGTTTACTTAACAGCATGAACACTGAAGCTTTCTTT | many | TRBJ1-1 | TRBV28 | NA
CSARDPIAGGPSYEQYF | TGCAGTGCTAGAGATCCCATAGCGGGAGGGCCATCCTACGAGCAGTACTTC | NA | TRBJ2-7 | TRBV20-1 | TRBD2
CASSSGLGETNEQFF | TGCGCCAGCAGCTCGGGACTAGGCGAAACTAATGAGCAGTTCTTC | few | TRBJ2-1 | TRBV5-1 | TRBD2
CASAPGPWGEAFF | TGTGCCAGCGCACCGGGACCCTGGGGTGAAGCTTTCTTT | NA | TRBJ1-1 | TRBV6-2/TRBV6-3 | NA
CASSLRSGENEKLFF | TGTGCCAGCAGTTTACGGTCGGGGGAGAATGAAAAACTGTTTTTT | many | TRBJ1-4 | TRBV12-3/TRBV12-4 | NA
CSVEVSGNEQFF | TGCAGCGTTGAAGTTTCTGGCAATGAGCAGTTCTTC | many | TRBJ2-1 | TRBV29-1 | NA